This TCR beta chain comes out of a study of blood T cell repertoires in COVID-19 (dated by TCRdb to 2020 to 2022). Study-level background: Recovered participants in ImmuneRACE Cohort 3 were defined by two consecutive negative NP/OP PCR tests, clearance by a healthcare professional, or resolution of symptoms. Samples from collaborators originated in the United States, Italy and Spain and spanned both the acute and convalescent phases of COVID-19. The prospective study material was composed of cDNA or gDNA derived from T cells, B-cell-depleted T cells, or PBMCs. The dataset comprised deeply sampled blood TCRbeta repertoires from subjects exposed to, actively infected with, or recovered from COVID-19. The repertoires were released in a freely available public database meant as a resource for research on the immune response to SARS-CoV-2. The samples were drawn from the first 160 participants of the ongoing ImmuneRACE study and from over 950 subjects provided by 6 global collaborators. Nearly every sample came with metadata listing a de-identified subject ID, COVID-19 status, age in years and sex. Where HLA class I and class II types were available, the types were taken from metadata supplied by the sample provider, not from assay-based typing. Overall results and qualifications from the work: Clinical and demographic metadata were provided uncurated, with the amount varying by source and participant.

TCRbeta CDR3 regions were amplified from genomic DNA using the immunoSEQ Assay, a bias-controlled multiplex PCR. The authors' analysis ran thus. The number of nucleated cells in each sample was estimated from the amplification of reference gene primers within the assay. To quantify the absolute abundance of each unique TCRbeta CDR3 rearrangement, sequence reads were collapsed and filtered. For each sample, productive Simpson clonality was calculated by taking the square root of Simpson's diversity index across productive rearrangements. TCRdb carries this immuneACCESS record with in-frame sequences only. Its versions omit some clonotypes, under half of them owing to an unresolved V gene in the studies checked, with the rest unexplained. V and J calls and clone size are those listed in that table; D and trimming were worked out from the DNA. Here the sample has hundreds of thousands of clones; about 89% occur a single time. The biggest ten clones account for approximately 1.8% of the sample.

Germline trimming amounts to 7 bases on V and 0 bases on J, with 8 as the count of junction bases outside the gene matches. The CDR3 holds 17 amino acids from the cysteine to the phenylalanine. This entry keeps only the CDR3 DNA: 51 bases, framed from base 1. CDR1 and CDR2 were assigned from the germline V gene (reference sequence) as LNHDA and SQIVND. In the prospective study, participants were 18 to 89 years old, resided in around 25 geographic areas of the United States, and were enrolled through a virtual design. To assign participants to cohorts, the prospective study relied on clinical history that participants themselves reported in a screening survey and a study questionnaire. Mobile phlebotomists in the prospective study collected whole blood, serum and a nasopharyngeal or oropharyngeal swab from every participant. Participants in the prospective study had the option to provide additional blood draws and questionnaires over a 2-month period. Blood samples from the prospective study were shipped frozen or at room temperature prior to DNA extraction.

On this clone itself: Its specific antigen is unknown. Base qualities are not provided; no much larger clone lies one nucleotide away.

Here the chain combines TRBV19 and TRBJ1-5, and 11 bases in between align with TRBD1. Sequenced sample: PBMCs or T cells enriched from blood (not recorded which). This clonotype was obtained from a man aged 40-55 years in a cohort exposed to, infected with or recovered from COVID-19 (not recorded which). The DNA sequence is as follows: TGTGCCAGTAAACCGGGACAGGGGGTTTATAGCAATCAGCCCCAGCATTTT. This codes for CASKPGQGVYSNQPQHF.